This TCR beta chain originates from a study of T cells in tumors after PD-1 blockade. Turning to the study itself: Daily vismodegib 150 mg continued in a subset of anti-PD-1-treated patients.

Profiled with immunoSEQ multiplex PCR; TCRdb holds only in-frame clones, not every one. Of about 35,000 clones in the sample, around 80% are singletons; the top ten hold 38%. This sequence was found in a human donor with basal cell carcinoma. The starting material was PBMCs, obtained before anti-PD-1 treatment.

In nucleotides, the CDR3 is TGTGCCAGCAGTTTAGGCCGGTCCTATGGCTACACCTTC. As protein: CASSLGRSYGYTF. The chain combines TRBV27 with TRBJ1-2; D is undetermined. Per the germline V gene, CDR1 is MNHEY and CDR2 is SMNVEV (reference sequence). This CDR3 comprises 13 residues. Trimming cost V 2 bases and J 4 bases, with 8 bases left between them.